This TCR beta chain was recorded in a study of beta chain features in type 1 diabetes. The wider study: The number of sorted cells examined across all samples was some 99 million. Study-wide results and caveats: A pattern of fewer insertions and more deletions at VDJ junctions was seen in type 1 diabetes patients. Within patients, naive, central memory and Treg TCRB repertoires seemed more similar than within healthy donors.

The entirety of the isolated RNA underwent reverse transcription, so expressed TCRB transcripts were sequenced. Produced via immunoSEQ multiplex PCR; TCRdb's table is partial and in-frame only. The data contain about 330,000 clones, about 10% of them seen just once; the ten biggest clones take up about 0.015%. The ends were cut back, 7 bases at V and 4 bases at J, with 11 bases in the middle. The CDR3 totals 12 residues. Germline V lookup: CDR1 SGHTA, CDR2 FQGNSA. Note on this clone: Its target is unknown.

Sequencing was performed on naive CD4+ T cells from blood. This receptor was taken from a young woman in good health. The chain combines TRBV7-2 with TRBJ2-7; maybe TRBD1 (6 bases). The CDR3 spells CASNDRIYEQYF. CDR3 nucleotide sequence: TGTGCCAGCAACGACAGGATATACGAGCAGTACTTC.